This T cell receptor beta chain was identified during a study of T cell changes during pregnancy in multiple sclerosis. Trimming shortened V by 0 bases and J by 9 bases, and 12 bases separated the two germline ends. This CDR3 comprises 14 residues. The germline V gene encodes CDR1 SGHTA and CDR2 FQGTGA. TCRdb's copy holds only in-frame clones and misses some; the assay was immunoSEQ multiplex PCR. The data contain tens of thousands of clones, around 90% of them singletons. Sequenced material: peripheral blood, taken in the third trimester of pregnancy. V gene TRBV7-3 combines with J gene TRBJ2-1; D not certain. The source is a female donor in good health, enrolled as a control in a pregnancy study. Written as DNA, the CDR3 is TGTGCCAGCAGCTTAACGTTACCCCCTAGTGAGCAGTTCTTC. Translating gives CASSLTLPPSEQFF.